The 32 T cell receptor beta chains below were found in one sample sequenced in a study of blood T cell repertoires in COVID-19. Repertoires were generated with immunoSEQ multiplex PCR, while TCRdb's copy carries only in-frame clones and drops some. The sample carries more than 55,000 clones, around 79% recorded once. Sequencing was done on a sample of peripheral blood. All receptors derive from a man between 60 and 75 years old with acute or convalescent COVID-19.

V gene TRBV5-1 combines with J gene TRBJ2-5; D remains unclear. The V gene lost 1 base and the J gene lost 0 bases, with 10 bases spanning the gap. Per germline, CDR1 SGHRS and CDR2 YFSETQ. CDR3 length: 15 residues. CDR3 sequence (DNA): TGCGCCAGCAGCTTGTTGGGCCAGTACCAAGAGACCCAGTACTTC. This gives the protein CASSLLGQYQETQYF.

The V call is TRBV2, the J call TRBJ1-1, with a tentative D call TRBD1 (5 bases). CDR3 length: 15 amino acids. From germline, CDR1 is SNHLY and CDR2 FYNNEI. Trimming removed 5 bases at V and 4 bases at J, with 17 bases between. CDR3 amino acids: CASSLITGGGTEAFF. The CDR3 DNA reads TGTGCCAGCAGTTTAATCACAGGTGGCGGCACTGAAGCTTTCTTT.

CDR3 residues: CASSLGQRLLGGETQYF. The CDR3, as DNA: TGCGCCAGCAGCTTGGGACAGCGCCTTTTGGGGGGAGAGACCCAGTACTTC. This chain joins TRBV5-1 and TRBJ2-5; possibly TRBD2 for D (6 bases). Germline V gene data show CDR1 as SGHRS and CDR2 as YFSETQ. With 0 bases removed from V and 4 bases from J, the gap between germline ends came to 19 bases. This CDR3 contains 17 residues. Full variable domain (remainder filled in from reference TRBV5-1 and TRBJ2-5): KAGVTQTPRYLIKTRGQQVTLSCSPISGHRSVSWYQQTPGQGLQFLFEYFSETQRNKGNFPGRFSGRQFSNSRSEMNVSTLELGDSALYLCASSLGQRLLGGETQYFGPGTRLLVL.

The V and J genes are TRBV12-3 or TRBV12-4 and TRBJ1-5; no definite D call. This CDR3 has 12 amino acids. Trimming shortened V by 6 bases and J by 1 base, and 4 bases separated the two germline ends. The CDR3 loop is CASSQSNQPQHF. For the CDR3, the DNA is TGTGCCAGCAGCCAAAGCAATCAGCCCCAGCATTTT.

V is TRBV13 and J is TRBJ1-1; D ambiguous. Germline assignment: CDR1 PRHDT and CDR2 FYEKMQ (reference sequence). The CDR3 consists of 15 residues. The V gene lost 2 bases and the J gene lost 7 bases, with 17 bases spanning the gap. CDR3 in DNA: TGTGCCAGCAGCTTATATGGCGCGGGCCCCGATGAAGCTTTCTTT. Translated, it gives CASSLYGAGPDEAFF.

This chain connects TRBV6-6 to TRBJ2-2; a possible D gene is TRBD1 (6 bases). The CDR3 is made up of 14 amino acids. V lost 4 bases, J lost 1 base, and 7 bases lay in between. Germline assignment: CDR1 MNHNY and CDR2 SVGAGI (reference sequence). CDR3 loop: CASSSGQNTGELFF. The CDR3, as DNA: TGTGCCAGCAGTTCGGGACAGAACACCGGGGAGCTGTTTTTT.

This rearrangement joins TRBV5-1 to TRBJ1-1; 9 bases are a match to TRBD1. CDR1 and CDR2 from the germline V gene are SGHRS and YFSETQ. With V trimmed by 3 bases and J by 7 bases, 4 bases remained unmatched. This CDR3 comprises 13 residues. This chain's CDR3 is CASSSQGQGEAFF. The CDR3 DNA reads TGCGCCAGCAGCTCTCAGGGACAGGGTGAAGCTTTCTTT.

In this sample, this clone turned up once. The gene calls are TRBV5-8 and TRBJ2-5; TRBD2 might be the D (5 bases). The germline CDR1 and CDR2 sequences are SGHTS and YDEGEE. The CDR3 runs to 13 residues. V lost 4 bases and J 5 bases, leaving 12 bases between the germline ends. Written as DNA, the CDR3 is TGTGCCAGCAGCCCCGGGGTGGGCGAGACCCAGTACTTC. Translating gives CASSPGVGETQYF. The variable domain in full, with the rest retrieved from reference TRBV5-8 and TRBJ2-5, is EAGVTQSPTHLIKTRGQQATLRCSPISGHTSVYWYQQALGLGLQFLLWYDEGEERNRGNFPPRFSGRQFPNYSSELNVNALELEDSALYLCASSPGVGETQYFGPGTRLLVL.

This clone was seen a few times. The V gene is TRBV5-1, the J gene TRBJ1-2; 7 bases fit TRBD1. This CDR3 has 16 residues. The V gene end was trimmed by 0 bases and the J gene end by 0 bases; junction bases not matched to a gene: 5. From germline, CDR1 is SGHRS and CDR2 YFSETQ. The CDR3 DNA reads TGCGCCAGCAGCTTGGGGGCCGGGACAGCTAACTATGGCTACACCTTC. Protein: CASSLGAGTANYGYTF.

This clone was recorded once. This rearrangement joins TRBV9 to TRBJ2-2; possible D gene TRBD2, 5 bases. The germline V and J ends were trimmed by 0 bases and 3 bases, with 6 bases remaining between them. CDR3 length: 14 residues. Germline V lookup: CDR1 SGDLS, CDR2 YYNGEE. The CDR3 region is CASSVGGHTGELFF. Here the CDR3 DNA reads TGTGCCAGCAGCGTAGGCGGGCACACCGGGGAGCTGTTTTTT.

The chain recombines TRBV7-2 with TRBJ2-7; D remains unclear. V was trimmed by 1 base and J by 3 bases, leaving 4 bases between them. This CDR3 is built from 12 residues. Looked up from germline, CDR1 is SGHTA and CDR2 is FQGNSA. CDR3: CASSLVSYEQYF. The CDR3 DNA is TGTGCCAGCAGCTTAGTTAGCTACGAGCAGTACTTC.

CDR3 protein: CASSFRIGDTSEAFF. The CDR3 DNA reads TGTGCCAGCAGCTTTAGAATCGGGGACACGTCTGAAGCTTTCTTT. The rearrangement uses TRBV7-2 and TRBJ1-1; the D gene is possibly TRBD1 (6 bases). Germline V gene data show CDR1 as SGHTA and CDR2 as FQGNSA. V lost 3 bases, J lost 6 bases, and 17 bases lay in between. CDR3 size: 15 residues. The whole variable domain, filled in from reference TRBV7-2 and TRBJ1-1, reads GAGVSQSPSNKVTEKGKDVELRCDPISGHTALYWYRQSLGQGLEFLIYFQGNSAPDKSGLPSDRFSAERTGGSVSTLTIQRTQQEDSAVYLCASSFRIGDTSEAFFGQGTRLTVV.

The chain employs TRBV18 and TRBJ2-2, with TRBD2 matching 15 bases. Germline V gene lookup returns CDR1 KGHSH and CDR2 LQKENI. This CDR3 is built from 18 residues. The trim removed 4 bases at V and 6 bases at J, leaving 9 bases unmatched. The CDR3 bases are TGTGCCAGCTCACTAGCGGGACTAGCGGGGGGAGACGCCGGGGAGCTGTTTTTT. Protein: CASSLAGLAGGDAGELFF.

The genes are TRBV5-4 and TRBJ2-7; the D gene is possibly TRBD2 (6 bases). Deletions cut 0 bases from V and 2 bases from J, with 12 bases between. The CDR3 length is 15 residues. Germline V lookup: CDR1 SGHNT, CDR2 YYREEE (reference sequence). The CDR3 DNA follows: TGTGCCAGCAGCTTGGAACCCGGAGGGGCCTACGAGCAGTACTTC. This gives the protein CASSLEPGGAYEQYF.

The chain carries TRBV6-1 and TRBJ1-3, with D unresolved. The CDR3 covers 15 residues. Germline V gene data show CDR1 as MNHNS and CDR2 as SASEGT. V was pared by 1 base and J by 0 bases, with 7 bases between. The chain's CDR3 is CASSEGYTSGNTIYF. The CDR3 DNA is TGTGCCAGCAGTGAAGGATACACCTCTGGAAACACCATATATTTT.

This chain joins TRBV7-8 and TRBJ1-2; TRBD1 might be the D (5 bases). CDR3 length: 14 amino acids. The germline V gene encodes CDR1 SGHVS and CDR2 FQNEAQ. Trimming took off 2 bases at V and 8 bases at J, with 15 bases between the two ends. CDR3 coding DNA: TGTGCCAGCAGCTTAACCCTAGGAGGGGTCGGCTACACCTTC. It translates to CASSLTLGGVGYTF.

V and J are TRBV2 and TRBJ1-2; 8 bases fit TRBD1. The germline V gene has CDR1 SNHLY and CDR2 FYNNEI. V shed 6 bases and J 5 bases; nucleotides not matched to a gene: 8. The CDR3 has 14 amino acids. In DNA form, the CDR3 reads TGTGCCAGCAGCGCTTCAGGGGGCGGGTATGGCTACACCTTC. It encodes CASSASGGGYGYTF.

The CDR3 DNA reads TGTGCCAGCAGTTACGGACAGGGCGACACTGAAGCTTTCTTT. This sequence encodes CASSYGQGDTEAFF. The chain links TRBV6-6 to TRBJ1-1, with 8 bases fitting TRBD1. This CDR3 has 14 residues. V lost 2 bases to trimming and J lost 3 bases; unmatched junction nucleotides: 2. The germline CDR1 and CDR2 sequences are MNHNY and SVGAGI (reference sequence).

This chain joins TRBV7-9 and TRBJ2-6; 7 bases line up with TRBD1. CDR1 and CDR2 (germline): SEHNR, FQNEAQ (reference sequence). The V and J ends lost 5 bases and 2 bases, in that order; junction bases with no gene match: 12. The CDR3 covers 18 residues. The chain's CDR3 is CASSPTRQGRAGANVLTF. CDR3 DNA sequence: TGTGCCAGCAGCCCAACTCGACAGGGAAGGGCTGGGGCCAACGTCCTGACTTTC.

This chain connects TRBV7-9 to TRBJ2-7, with D maybe TRBD1 (6 bases). Germline V gene sequence: CDR1 SEHNR, CDR2 FQNEAQ (reference sequence). V was trimmed by 4 bases and J by 1 base, leaving 11 bases between them. This CDR3 region has 14 residues. DNA for the CDR3: TGTGCCAGCAGCTCTCGCGGACAGTCCTACGAGCAGTACTTC. Its protein product is CASSSRGQSYEQYF.

About this clone: Germline is not matched at one junction end, which may reflect a read error. V usage is TRBV18 and J usage is TRBJ1-2; D not certain. The germline gives CDR1 KGHSH, CDR2 LQKENI. The length of the CDR3 is 14 residues. The CDR3 reads CASSPPGESYGYTF. The CDR3, as DNA: TGTGCCAGCTCCCCACCCGGGGAATCCTATGGCTACACCTTC.

The J gene is TRBJ2-1, the V gene TRBV4-1, with D hard to call. V was shortened by 0 bases and J by 10 bases, with 4 bases between the two germline ends. Germline CDR1 reads MGHRA; CDR2 reads YSYEKL. CDR3 length equals 11 residues. In nucleotides, the CDR3 is TGCGCCAGCAGCCAAGATAGCGAGCAGTTCTTC. It yields the protein CASSQDSEQFF.

This rearrangement joins TRBV29-1 to TRBJ1-2; 7 nucleotides align to TRBD1. J lost 3 bases, V lost 5 bases, and 6 bases had no gene match. The length of the CDR3 is 13 residues. CDR1 is SQVTM, CDR2 ANQGSEA, per germline. In DNA, the CDR3 is TGCAGCGTTCCAGGGGGATACGACTATGGCTACACCTTC. Its protein is CSVPGGYDYGYTF.

The rearrangement links TRBV27 to TRBJ2-6, with a possible D match to TRBD1 (5 bases). The CDR3 runs to 15 residues. V lost 8 bases and J 1 base, leaving 12 bases between the germline ends. Germline V gene sequence: CDR1 MNHEY, CDR2 SMNVEV (reference sequence). CDR3 loop: CASFSRQSGANVLTF. The CDR3 DNA sequence: TGTGCCAGCTTTTCGCGACAGTCTGGGGCCAACGTCCTGACTTTC.

V usage is TRBV19 and J usage is TRBJ2-1, with 16 bases lining up with TRBD2. In germline, CDR1 is LNHDA, CDR2 SQIVND (reference sequence). The CDR3 is 16 residues long. Trimming at V came to 6 bases and at J to 5 bases, leaving 4 bases not matched to a gene. CDR3: CASRGLAGGPDNEQFF. The CDR3 bases are TGTGCCAGTAGGGGACTAGCGGGGGGGCCCGACAATGAGCAGTTCTTC.

This chain uses TRBV7-8 with TRBJ2-1; 9 nucleotides match TRBD1. The J segment lost 4 bases and the V segment lost 2 bases, leaving 3 bases of the junction unmatched. The CDR3 is 15 amino acids. Germline lookup yields CDR1 SGHVS and CDR2 FQNEAQ. CDR3 nucleotide sequence: TGTGCCAGCAGCTTATACAGGGGGCAGTACAATGAGCAGTTCTTC. Translation gives CASSLYRGQYNEQFF.

This chain joins TRBV18 and TRBJ1-2; 7 bases align to TRBD1. The length of the CDR3 is 14 residues. Germline trimming cut 8 bases from V and 7 bases from J; bases unmatched to any gene: 13. Germline loops: CDR1 KGHSH, CDR2 LQKENI. The CDR3 DNA reads TGTGCCAGCGTCACCCCACAGGGGATAGGTGGCTACACCTTC. Protein: CASVTPQGIGGYTF. Using reference TRBV18 and TRBJ1-2 for the parts outside the CDR3, the full variable domain is NAGVMQNPRHLVRRRGQEARLRCSPMKGHSHVYWYRQLPEEGLKFMVYLQKENIIDESGMPKERFSAEFPKEGPSILRIQQVVRGDSAAYFCASVTPQGIGGYTFGSGTRLTVV.

V gene TRBV4-1 combines with J gene TRBJ2-3; 12 bases align to TRBD2. Per the germline V gene, CDR1 is MGHRA and CDR2 is YSYEKL. This CDR3 comprises 17 residues. After removal of 4 bases from V and 2 bases from J, the junction contained 7 bases not matched to a gene. The CDR3 here is CASSPLASGGATDTQYF. CDR3 in DNA: TGCGCCAGCAGCCCCCTGGCTAGCGGGGGGGCCACAGATACGCAGTATTTT.

The count of this clone is one. This chain joins TRBV12-5 and TRBJ2-5; D gene unclear. This CDR3 is 14 amino acids long. V lost 3 bases and J 1 base, leaving 9 bases between the germline ends. CDR1 and CDR2 (germline): LGHNT, FRNRAP. The CDR3 reads CASGFGLLQETQYF. In DNA, the CDR3 is TGTGCTAGTGGTTTTGGCCTGCTCCAAGAGACCCAGTACTTC.

CDR3 sequence: CASSELELRTGELFF. CDR3 DNA: TGTGCCAGCAGTGAATTAGAGTTGAGGACCGGGGAGCTGTTTTTT. This rearrangement joins TRBV25-1 to TRBJ2-2; D gene uncertain. Germline CDR1 and CDR2: MGHDK and SYGVNS. This CDR3 has 15 residues. Trimming left V 1 base short and J 5 bases short, with 11 bases between.

The V and J genes are TRBV5-6 and TRBJ2-1; possible D gene TRBD2, 5 bases. Trimming took off 2 bases at V and 2 bases at J, with 8 bases between the two ends. In germline, CDR1 is SGHDT, CDR2 YYEEEE. The CDR3 has 14 residues. The CDR3 protein is CASSLIGAYNEQFF. DNA for the CDR3: TGTGCCAGCAGCTTAATCGGGGCCTACAATGAGCAGTTCTTC.

Turning to this clone: Other DNA sequences in this specimen translate into the identical CDR3. The chain joins TRBV5-1 to TRBJ2-1; TRBD1 agrees at 8 bases. The trim removed 0 bases at V and 8 bases at J, leaving 1 base unmatched. The CDR3 totals 13 residues. Per the germline V gene, CDR1 is SGHRS and CDR2 is YFSETQ. The CDR3 is CASSLGQGYEQFF. The CDR3 nucleotides read TGCGCCAGCAGCTTGGGACAGGGGTATGAGCAGTTCTTC.